The sequence of this TCR beta chain was determined in a study of blood T cell repertoires in COVID-19. Study background: Material from acute and convalescent COVID-19 was sourced from the United States, Italy and Spain. Nucleic acid was either cDNA or gDNA, and it came from T cells, B-cell-depleted T cells, or PBMCs.

V gave up 1 base and J gave up 2 bases, with 15 bases separating them. Germline V lookup: CDR1 LGHDT, CDR2 YNNKEL (reference sequence). This CDR3 contains 17 residues. Cohort assignment relied on participant-reported clinical history. Data came from immunoSEQ multiplex PCR; TCRdb stores just in-frame clones and leaves some out. The sample consists of 250,000 to 300,000 clones, about nine tenths of them appearing once. The specimen was PBMCs or T cells enriched from blood (not recorded which). The sequence was collected from a woman between 40 and 55 years old with acute COVID-19. The gene calls are TRBV3-1 (or the pseudogene TRBV3-2) and TRBJ1-5; D is undetermined. The CDR3 loop reads CASSQGATAWGNQPQHF. The CDR3 nucleotides read TGTGCCAGCAGCCAAGGGGCTACAGCCTGGGGCAATCAGCCCCAGCATTTT.